The sequence of this T cell receptor beta chain was determined in a study of blood T cell repertoires in COVID-19. Study context: Samples of COVID-19 (acute and convalescent) were obtained from the United States, Italy and Spain.

In the study's own analysis: For nucleated cells, counts were estimated from reference gene primer amplification. Profiled with immunoSEQ multiplex PCR; TCRdb holds only in-frame clones, not every one. The DNA gave D and trimming, while V, J and clone size come from that table. Seen here are approximately 100,000 clones, approximately 92% observed once, and the top ten hold roughly 5.4%. Per the germline V gene, CDR1 is MGHDK and CDR2 is SYGVNS. The CDR3 covers 14 residues. Trimming removed 4 bases at V and 5 bases at J, with 15 bases between. V gene TRBV25-1 combines with J gene TRBJ2-7, with D perhaps TRBD2 (6 bases). The source material was peripheral blood. The receptor was isolated from a woman older than 75 with active COVID-19. The CDR3 spells CASSVGGSGDEQYF. The CDR3 nucleotides read TGTGCCAGCAGTGTGGGGGGATCCGGGGACGAGCAGTACTTC.